These 5 T cell receptor beta chains were sequenced from one sample in a study of T cells in Graves' hyperthyroidism and ophthalmopathy (dated by TCRdb to the late 2010s). To prepare the library, multiplex PCR was applied. Instrument used: Illumina HiSeq 2000. Amplification of TCR beta CDR3 regions was carried out from RNA transcripts. A first-round RT-PCR of the TCR CDR3 used the HTBI primer set with the Qiagen OneStep RT-PCR kit. TCRdb handled the public reads itself, with Q25 trimming in fastp and clone calling in MiXCR, and kept productive beta chains. CDR3 protein duplicates are merged, each entry listing the most common genes and DNA. Counted in this sample were hundreds of thousands of distinct CDR3 sequences; roughly 40% of them appeared once. The ten top clones hold approximately 8.7% of the sample. The specimen sequenced was blood. Receptors originate from a young man with Graves' hyperthyroidism.

The CDR3 loop reads CARDPLRTGDNSPLHF. In DNA, the CDR3 is TGTGCTAGAGATCCCCTAAGGACAGGGGACAATTCACCCCTCCACTTT. This sequence joins TRBV25-1 and TRBJ1-6; 9 bases are shared with TRBD1. This CDR3 region has 16 residues. Per germline, CDR1 MGHDK and CDR2 SYGVNS. Full variable domain (missing parts from reference TRBV25-1 and TRBJ1-6): EADIYQTPRYLVIGTGKKITLECSQTMGHDKMYWYQQDPGMELHLIHYSYGVNSTEKGDLSSESTVSRIRTEHFPLTLESARPSHTSQYLCARDPLRTGDNSPLHFGNGTRLTVT.

This clonotype was observed a few times. This sequence may be a read error, since a much larger clone differs from it by one base. Here the CDR3 DNA reads TGTGCCATCAGAGGGACAGCTGGAAACACCATATATTTT. Its protein is CAIRGTAGNTIYF. J is TRBJ1-3 and V is TRBV10-3; TRBD1 agrees at 7 bases. V was pared by 6 bases and J by 2 bases, with 1 base of the junction left unmatched. Germline lookup yields CDR1 ENHRY and CDR2 SYGVKD. CDR3 length equals 13 residues.

The J gene is TRBJ1-1, the V gene TRBV5-4; a weak D match, TRBD1 (5 bases). CDR1 is SGHNT and CDR2 is YYREEE in the germline V gene (reference sequence). This CDR3 is 13 amino acids long. Trimming removed 4 bases from V and 6 bases from J, with 13 bases in between. CDR3 DNA: TGTGCCAGCAGCGCGGGGGAAAGGGCTGAAGCTTTCTTT. It is translated as CASSAGERAEAFF.

This clonotype was observed many times. The junction departs from germline at one end; a sequencing error may be responsible. The V call is TRBV7-7, the J call TRBJ2-5; D call uncertain. This CDR3 is built from 15 residues. Germline CDR1 is SSHAT and CDR2 is FNYEAQ (reference sequence). CDR3 in DNA: TGTGCTAGCAGCTTAGGAGTCCCGCCCAAGGAGACCCAGTACTTC. Translated: CASSLGVPPKETQYF.

V gene TRBV5-1 combines with J gene TRBJ2-7; 7 bases are shared with TRBD1. J lost 3 bases, V lost 6 bases, and 9 bases had no gene match. There are 14 residues in the CDR3. Germline CDR1 and CDR2: SGHRS and YFSETQ. CDR3 residues: CASKKTRDSYEQYF. The CDR3 DNA reads as TGCGCCAGCAAAAAAACTCGGGACAGCTACGAGCAGTACTTC.